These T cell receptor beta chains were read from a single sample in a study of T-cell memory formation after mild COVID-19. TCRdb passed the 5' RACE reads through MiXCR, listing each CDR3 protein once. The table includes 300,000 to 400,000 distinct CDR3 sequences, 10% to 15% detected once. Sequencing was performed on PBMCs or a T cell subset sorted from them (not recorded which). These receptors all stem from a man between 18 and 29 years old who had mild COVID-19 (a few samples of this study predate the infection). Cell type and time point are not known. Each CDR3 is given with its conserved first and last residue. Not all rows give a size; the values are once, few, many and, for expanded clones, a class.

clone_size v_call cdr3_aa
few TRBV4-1 CASSQDLTGSQPQHF
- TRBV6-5 CASRTGQGRDTQYF
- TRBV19 CASSIESGNTGELFF
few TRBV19 CASTMTSGGHNEQFF
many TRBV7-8 CASSLGPSGQGSYGYTF
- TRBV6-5 CASSYPGQGANTEAFF
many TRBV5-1 CASTRDSSYNEQFF
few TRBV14 CASSRPASGEQYF
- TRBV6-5 CASKRGTDYGYTF
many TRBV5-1 CASSFNGAPYEQYF
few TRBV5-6 CASSLFHYNEQFF
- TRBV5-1 CASSFAGGLNTEAFF
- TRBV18 CASSPSRGRLNYGYTF
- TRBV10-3 CAISDPGTSGVMNEQFF
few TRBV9 CASSVVGSGGAGETQYF
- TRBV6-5 CATRQGENYGYTF
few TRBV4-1 CASSRLRFGSSYEQYF